These 32 T cell receptor beta chains were all obtained from the same sample, sequenced in a study of blood T cells in healthy people across ages. Primed by a sample-barcoded 5' primer and a J-beta primer mix, a second PCR proceeded for 7 to 11 cycles. TCRdb re-called the 5' RACE reads through MiXCR, storing one row per CDR3 protein. The sample holds about 1.7 million distinct CDR3 sequences, 25% to 30% seen once. The sample taken for sequencing was blood. The receptors shown here come from a woman aged 30 to 39 in good health.

This clonotype was seen more than once but under ten times. This chain uses TRBV7-2 with TRBJ2-1, with no clear D. From germline, CDR1 is SGHTA and CDR2 FQGNSA. Trimming removed 0 bases at V and 5 bases at J, with 8 bases between. The CDR3 length is 14 residues. CDR3 nucleotide sequence: TGTGCCAGCAGCTTAGCGGCCTCGCACAATGAGCAGTTCTTC. This translates into CASSLAASHNEQFF.

This chain links TRBV5-5 with TRBJ2-3; D might be TRBD1 (6 bases). This CDR3 comprises 17 residues. V lost 1 base and J lost 5, with 20 bases in between. Per germline, CDR1 SGHKS and CDR2 YYEKEE (reference sequence). The chain's CDR3 is CASSLRPRGQAEDTQYF. The CDR3 region has the DNA TGTGCCAGCAGCTTGAGACCCAGGGGCCAAGCGGAAGATACGCAGTATTTT.

Remarks on this clonotype: This could be a read error, since a much larger clone is one nucleotide away. The chain combines TRBV10-3 with TRBJ1-4; D is unresolved. The germline V gene encodes CDR1 ENHRY and CDR2 SYGVKD. CDR3 length: 13 amino acids. The CDR3 region has the DNA TGTGCCATCAGTGTACGTGAGGCCTTGGAACTGTTGTTT. Its translation: CAISVREALELLF.

The genes are TRBV20-1 and TRBJ1-2; unclear D gene. The CDR3 is made up of 11 amino acids. Per the germline V gene, CDR1 is DFQATT and CDR2 is SNEGSKA (reference sequence). V was trimmed by 6 bases and J by 6 bases, leaving 11 bases between them. The CDR3 loop is CSARLRDGYTF. The CDR3 DNA sequence: TGCAGTGCCAGGTTAAGGGATGGCTACACCTTC.

This clonotype turned up a few times. DNA of the CDR3: TGTGCCATCCGAGACGGCGATCAGCCCCAGCATTTT. It yields the protein CAIRDGDQPQHF. This chain connects TRBV10-3 to TRBJ1-5; D is unresolved. The CDR3 runs to 12 residues. V was cut by 8 bases and J by 5 bases, with 10 bases left in between. Germline CDR1 reads ENHRY; CDR2 reads SYGVKD.

Here the CDR3 reads CSARDLIWRDGGIQYF. The CDR3 DNA reads TGCAGTGCTAGAGATCTCATATGGCGGGACGGGGGCATTCAGTACTTC. This sequence joins TRBV20-1 and TRBJ2-4; maybe TRBD2 (6 bases). The CDR3 covers 16 residues. The V and J ends lost 0 bases and 9 bases respectively, with 21 bases between them. Per the germline V gene, CDR1 is DFQATT and CDR2 is SNEGSKA (reference sequence).

This clonotype was seen at least ten times. V usage is TRBV7-6 and J usage is TRBJ1-6; TRBD1 matches 8 bases. The CDR3 consists of 15 residues. J gave up 7 bases and V 4 bases, and 6 bases lay outside the gene matches. Germline CDR1 reads SGHVS; CDR2 reads FNYEAQ. CDR3: CASSSGQGGNSPLHF. Here the CDR3 DNA reads TGTGCCAGCAGCTCCGGACAGGGAGGCAATTCACCCCTCCACTTT.

This chain uses TRBV20-1 with TRBJ1-6, with D hard to call. Trimming took 3 bases from V and 1 from J, leaving 4 bases between them. Per the germline V gene, CDR1 is DFQATT and CDR2 is SNEGSKA (reference sequence). The CDR3 extends over 13 amino acids. The CDR3 sequence: CSASWSYNSPLHF. CDR3 nucleotides: TGCAGTGCTAGTTGGTCCTATAATTCACCCCTCCACTTT.

The V gene is TRBV29-1, the J gene TRBJ2-7; TRBD1 or TRBD2 may be the D gene (6 bases each). Germline V gene lookup returns CDR1 SQVTM and CDR2 ANQGSEA. V lost 0 bases, J lost 4 bases, and 16 bases lay in between. CDR3 length: 15 amino acids. This chain's CDR3 is CSVEEWGAGRYEQYF. For the CDR3, the DNA is TGCAGCGTTGAAGAGTGGGGGGCAGGGCGGTACGAGCAGTACTTC.

This chain joins TRBV20-1 and TRBJ1-2; the match to TRBD1 covers 8 bases. The germline V gene has CDR1 DFQATT and CDR2 SNEGSKA (reference sequence). The V segment lost 6 bases and the J segment 8 bases; nucleotides outside the gene matches: 14. The CDR3 is 14 amino acids. The CDR3 nucleotides are TGCAGTGCGACGACAGGGGAAATAGTTCGAGGCTACACCTTC. This translates into CSATTGEIVRGYTF.

A remark on this clonotype: At one boundary the junction diverges from the germline segment, which might be a read error. The chain carries TRBV30 and TRBJ2-6; weak D call: TRBD2 (7 bases). This CDR3 contains 14 residues. Germline CDR1 reads GTSNPN; CDR2 reads SVGIG (reference sequence). This CDR3 reads CAWSAGRGANVPTF. The CDR3 DNA reads as TGTGCCTGGAGTGCAGGGAGGGGGGCCAACGTCCCGACTTTC.

The genes are TRBV20-1 and TRBJ1-1; D unclear. With 3 bases removed from V and 6 bases from J, the gap between germline ends came to 11 bases. The CDR3 has 12 amino acids. Germline-derived CDR1 and CDR2 are DFQATT and SNEGSKA (reference sequence). The CDR3 DNA is TGCAGTGCTAGCGTAGGAAGGTCTGAAGCTTTCTTT. Its protein product is CSASVGRSEAFF.

In its sample, this clonotype was seen a few times. The V call is TRBV20-1, the J call TRBJ2-1, with a tentative D call TRBD2 (5 bases). CDR3 length equals 13 residues. Trimming took off 6 bases at V and 2 bases at J, with 11 bases between the two ends. The germline CDR1 and CDR2 sequences are DFQATT and SNEGSKA (reference sequence). The CDR3 nucleotides read TGCAGTGCGTTGGAACTAGCCTACAATGAGCAGTTCTTC. It is translated as CSALELAYNEQFF.

The rearrangement links TRBV29-1 to TRBJ2-1; 7 nucleotides match TRBD2. CDR3 length: 13 residues. Germline lookup yields CDR1 SQVTM and CDR2 ANQGSEA. Trimming removed 6 bases from V and 5 bases from J; junction bases left unmatched: 7. The DNA of the CDR3 is TGCAGCGTGACACTAGCGAGTAACAATGAGCAGTTCTTC. Protein sequence: CSVTLASNNEQFF.

This clonotype was found a few times. DNA for the CDR3: TGTGCCAGCAGGCGGGGGGACAGCTCCTACAATGAGCAGTTCTTC. Its translation: CASRRGDSSYNEQFF. This chain links TRBV7-9 with TRBJ2-1, with D possibly matching TRBD2 (8 bases). Trimming pared 6 bases from V and 0 bases from J, leaving 12 bases between. The CDR3 loop spans 15 amino acids. Germline V gene sequence: CDR1 SEHNR, CDR2 FQNEAQ (reference sequence).

This clonotype was seen at least ten times. V is TRBV20-1 and J is TRBJ2-5; 7 positions match TRBD2. Germline CDR1 reads DFQATT; CDR2 reads SNEGSKA (reference sequence). The length of the CDR3 is 12 residues. Trimming at V came to 1 base and at J to 4 bases, leaving 0 bases not matched to a gene. This CDR3 is CSARAGGETQYF. The DNA of the CDR3 is TGCAGTGCTAGAGCGGGGGGAGAGACCCAGTACTTC.

In its sample, this clonotype was seen many times. The chain couples TRBV7-9 to TRBJ2-7; tentative D call: TRBD2 (6 bases). This CDR3 has 15 residues. V shed 1 base and J shed 2 bases, with 12 bases lying between them. Germline values: CDR1 SEHNR, CDR2 FQNEAQ (reference sequence). The CDR3 sequence is CASSLVVGSTYEQYF. The CDR3 DNA is TGTGCCAGCAGCTTAGTGGTCGGGAGTACCTACGAGCAGTACTTC.

This chain joins TRBV24-1 and TRBJ1-4; D not resolved. The CDR3 length is 15 residues. Trimming took 6 bases from V and 0 from J, leaving 10 bases between them. Per germline, CDR1 KGHDR and CDR2 SFDVKD. Written as DNA, the CDR3 is TGTGCCACCAGTCCGGGTGTATCAACTAATGAAAAACTGTTTTTT. This sequence encodes CATSPGVSTNEKLFF.

This clonotype was observed at least ten times. The chain links TRBV27 to TRBJ2-7; TRBD2 agrees at 10 bases. The V segment lost 4 bases and the J segment 5 bases; nucleotides outside the gene matches: 8. Germline CDR1 and CDR2: MNHEY and SMNVEV (reference sequence). The CDR3 sequence is 15 residues long. Here the CDR3 reads CASSSGLAGVNEQYF. CDR3 nucleotides: TGTGCCAGCAGTTCAGGGCTAGCGGGAGTCAACGAGCAGTACTTC.

This clonotype appeared many times. V and J are TRBV10-3 and TRBJ2-7; possibly TRBD1 for D (6 bases). This CDR3 is built from 13 residues. Germline CDR1 ENHRY, CDR2 SYGVKD. V dropped 5 bases and J dropped 7 bases, with 15 bases sitting between them. The CDR3 coding sequence is TGTGCCATCAGTTTCGGGGACATGGGGGAGCAGTACTTC. Translation gives CAISFGDMGEQYF.

V gene TRBV12-2 combines with J gene TRBJ2-5; no DNA check was done on the table's D call, TRBD2. The end of the DNA aligns better with TRBJ2-1, so the J call may be wrong. TRBV12-2 is a pseudogene locus. The CDR3 consists of 16 residues. The CDR3: CASRLVSPTLKETQFF. The CDR3 nucleotides read TGTGCAAGTCGCTTAGTTTCGCCCACCCTCAAAGAGACCCAGTTCTTC.

In this sample, this clonotype turned up many times. The chain is built from TRBV15 and TRBJ2-7; 10 positions agree with TRBD1. V lost 8 bases to trimming and J lost 3 bases; unmatched junction nucleotides: 1. The germline gives CDR1 LNHNV, CDR2 YYDKDF (reference sequence). This CDR3 has 12 residues. In DNA, the CDR3 is TGTGCCACCGGGGACAGGGGCTACGAGCAGTACTTC. This gives the protein CATGDRGYEQYF.

The rearrangement uses TRBV4-1 and TRBJ1-6; D gene uncertain. Germline values: CDR1 MGHRA, CDR2 YSYEKL. V was trimmed by 5 bases and J by 0 bases, leaving 11 bases between them. This CDR3 spans 16 amino acids. The DNA for the CDR3 is TGCGCCAGCAGCACCTCGTTGGGCTCCTATAATTCACCCCTCCACTTT. Translation: CASSTSLGSYNSPLHF.

About this clonotype: The CDR3 ends on some other residue instead of the conserved phenylalanine or tryptophan, so this is likely a read error. The chain joins TRBV5-4 to TRBJ2-1; D may correspond to TRBD1 or TRBD2 (5 bases each). Trimming pared 6 bases from V and 3 bases from J, leaving 13 bases between. The germline CDR1 and CDR2 sequences are SGHNT and YYREEE (reference sequence). This CDR3 contains 14 residues. The CDR3: CASTTGTVYNEQFC. The CDR3 nucleotides read TGTGCCAGCACCACCGGGACCGTCTACAATGAGCAGTTCTGC.

This clonotype has only a few counts. The chain links TRBV5-1 to TRBJ2-5; D may be TRBD2 (5 bases). V dropped 4 bases and J dropped 0 bases, with 13 bases sitting between them. The CDR3 runs to 15 residues. Germline CDR1 reads SGHRS; CDR2 reads YFSETQ. The CDR3 DNA sequence: TGCGCCAGCAGCCCGGGTGGGAGCTACCAAGAGACCCAGTACTTC. Its translation: CASSPGGSYQETQYF.

This clonotype showed up just once. Possible read error: a much larger clone is one base away. CDR3 coding DNA: TGTGCCTGCAGCCCGAGGACAGGTCTCTACGAGCAGTACTTC. Its protein product is CACSPRTGLYEQYF. The V and J genes are TRBV7-9 and TRBJ2-7, with 7 bases fitting TRBD1. CDR3 size: 14 residues. Per germline, CDR1 SEHNR and CDR2 FQNEAQ (reference sequence).

The chain combines TRBV9 with TRBJ1-4, with a tentative D call TRBD1 (6 bases). Trimming pared 0 bases from V and 3 bases from J, leaving 9 bases between. Germline assignment: CDR1 SGDLS and CDR2 YYNGEE. The CDR3 runs to 15 residues. The CDR3: CASSVEPGANEKLFF. The CDR3 coding sequence is TGTGCCAGCAGCGTAGAGCCAGGGGCTAATGAAAAACTGTTTTTT.

This clonotype showed up many times. The chain couples TRBV12-3 or TRBV12-4 to TRBJ2-4; possibly TRBD1 for D (5 bases). Trimming stripped 8 bases from V and 5 bases from J, with 10 bases between. CDR3 length equals 12 residues. The CDR3 loop is CASGAEENIQYF. The CDR3 DNA is TGTGCCAGCGGGGCTGAGGAAAACATTCAGTACTTC.

About this clonotype: Being one base from a much bigger clone, this may be a read error. The chain uses TRBV12-3 or TRBV12-4 and TRBJ2-7, with D possibly being TRBD2 (6 bases). V lost 11 bases to trimming and J lost 7 bases, with 24 bases between them. This CDR3 is 14 amino acids long. CDR3 DNA: TGTGCCGGCATGGGGGACTCGGCTATGGGGGAGCAGTACTTC. Amino acids: CAGMGDSAMGEQYF.

This clonotype was counted between two and nine times. V usage is TRBV10-1 and J usage is TRBJ1-1; D is uncertain. The germline V gene has CDR1 WNHNN and CDR2 SYGVQD (reference sequence). Trimming left V 5 bases short and J 8 bases short, with 12 bases between. CDR3 length: 12 amino acids. The CDR3 loop is CASSTGRNEAFF. In DNA form, the CDR3 reads TGCGCCAGCAGTACCGGACGGAACGAAGCTTTCTTT.

As to this clonotype: The junction departs from germline at one end; a sequencing error may be responsible. The rearrangement joins TRBV19 to TRBJ2-7; maybe TRBD2 (6 bases). The germline V gene has CDR1 LNHDA and CDR2 SQIVND (reference sequence). The CDR3 runs to 15 residues. The CDR3 bases are TGTGCCAATAGTTCCCCGGGACTTCCCGCGGGGGAGCAGTACTTC. This sequence encodes CANSSPGLPAGEQYF.

There are many counts of this clonotype. The gene calls are TRBV12-5 and TRBJ2-7; D is perhaps TRBD1 or TRBD2 (5 bases each). The germline V gene has CDR1 LGHNT and CDR2 FRNRAP. The CDR3 has 12 residues. Trimming pared 7 bases from V and 3 bases from J, leaving 10 bases between. In nucleotides, the CDR3 is TGTGCTAGTGCCGGGACGTTCTACGAGCAGTACTTC. The encoded protein is CASAGTFYEQYF.